This T cell receptor (beta chain) is drawn from a study of blood T cell repertoires in COVID-19 (dated by TCRdb to 2019 to 2021). Regarding the complete study: Collaborator samples came from the United States, Italy and Spain and covered acute and convalescent phases of COVID-19. Where HLA class I and class II types were available, the types were taken from metadata supplied by the sample provider, not from assay-based typing. The repertoires were released in a freely available public database meant as a resource for research on the immune response to SARS-CoV-2. The material from the prospective study consisted of cDNA or gDNA derived from T cells, B-cell-depleted T cells, or PBMCs. Subjects who had been exposed to COVID-19, were actively infected with it, or had recovered from it provided the deeply sampled blood TCRbeta repertoires that made up the dataset. Nearly every sample came with metadata listing a de-identified subject ID, COVID-19 status, age in years and sex. Samples were obtained from the ongoing ImmuneRACE study (first 160 participants) and from about 1,300 subjects provided by 6 global collaborators.

Results the study describes overall, beyond this receptor: How much clinical and demographic metadata was included differed by source and by participant, and the metadata was provided uncurated.

TCRbeta CDR3 regions were amplified from genomic DNA by means of the immunoSEQ Assay, a bias-controlled multiplex PCR. The original methods were these. The number of nucleated cells in each sample was estimated from the amplification of reference gene primers within the assay. To quantify the absolute abundance of each unique TCRbeta CDR3 rearrangement, sequence reads were collapsed and filtered. For each sample, productive Simpson clonality was calculated as the square root of Simpson's diversity index across productive rearrangements. TCRdb stores this immuneACCESS table with in-frame sequences only. Part of the clones is absent; in the studies checked, under half of the shortfall reflects unresolved V genes, and no reason is known for the rest. For V, J and clone size, that table is used; D and trimming come from the DNA. The table for this sample lists 250,000 or so clones; 91% of them were counted only once. The ten largest clonotypes hold 0.95% to 1.5% of the sample.

In this sample, this clone turned up once. No antigen is known for it. The input lacks base qualities; no much larger clone sits a single base away. Trimming accounts for 1 base at V and 6 bases at J, while the number of junction bases matched to no gene is 5. From a lookup of the germline V gene, CDR1 and CDR2 are SGHVS and FQNEAQ. Its CDR3 holds 14 amino acids, cysteine through phenylalanine. Here the CDR3 DNA is all that survives: 42 bases in frame from base 1. Participants in the prospective study were aged roughly 18 to 90 years, lived in some 24 United States geographic areas, and enrolled through a virtual design. Cohort assignment in the prospective study relied on participant-reported clinical history from a screening survey and a study questionnaire. In the prospective study, mobile phlebotomists collected whole blood, serum and a nasopharyngeal or oropharyngeal swab from each participant. Additional blood draws and questionnaires over an approximately two-month period could optionally be provided by prospective study participants. Blood samples from the prospective study were shipped frozen or at room temperature prior to DNA extraction.

This chain joins TRBV7-8 to TRBJ2-7; 8 nucleotides in the junction match TRBD1. Material for sequencing was PBMCs or T cells enriched from blood (not recorded which). The sequence derives from a human donor in a cohort exposed to, infected with or recovered from COVID-19 (not recorded which). The donor label of this sample is uncertain. The CDR3 reads CASSLEPRGPEQYF. The DNA sequence is given as TGTGCCAGCAGCTTAGAACCCAGGGGGCCCGAGCAGTACTTC.